Following are 16 T cell receptor beta chains from one sample sequenced in a study of shared clonotypes between healthy human individuals. CD45RO-negative cells were positively selected for CCR7, leaving out terminally differentiated effector memory CD45RA+ cells. Data came from immunoSEQ multiplex PCR; TCRdb stores just in-frame clones and leaves some out. The data contain over 2 million clones, 85% to 95% of them singletons. The sequenced material came from naive CD8+ T cells sorted from blood. The receptor set was obtained from a man younger than 35 in good health.

V gene TRBV10-2 combines with J gene TRBJ2-7, with D unresolved. CDR1 and CDR2 (germline): WSHSY, SAAADI. Trimming removed 7 bases at V and 0 bases at J, with 7 bases between. The CDR3 consists of 12 residues. CDR3 region: CASTGSSYEQYF. As DNA, the CDR3 is TGCGCCAGCACTGGCAGCTCCTACGAGCAGTACTTC.

This chain joins TRBV5-6 and TRBJ1-1; D might be TRBD1 (6 bases). The germline CDR1 and CDR2 sequences are SGHDT and YYEEEE. V lost 2 bases, J lost 3 bases, and 14 bases lay in between. The length of the CDR3 is 15 residues. DNA of the CDR3: TGTGCCAGCAGCTTTTGGGGGGCCGGTTACACTGAAGCTTTCTTT. Translating gives CASSFWGAGYTEAFF.

The genes are TRBV6-1 and TRBJ1-1, with 10 bases aligning to TRBD1. The CDR3 loop spans 17 amino acids. Germline lookup yields CDR1 MNHNS and CDR2 SASEGT. V was clipped by 2 bases and J by 0 bases; unmatched bases: 6. The CDR3 DNA is TGTGCCAGCAGTGAATGGTTGGGACAGGGGATGAACACTGAAGCTTTCTTT. It yields the protein CASSEWLGQGMNTEAFF.

V usage is TRBV27 and J usage is TRBJ2-7; either TRBD1 or TRBD2 may supply D (6 bases each). V was cut by 5 bases and J by 4 bases, with 15 bases left in between. The CDR3 is made up of 14 amino acids. CDR1 and CDR2 (germline): MNHEY, SMNVEV (reference sequence). CDR3 DNA: TGTGCCAGCAGTCTGGAGGGGGGAGTATACGAGCAGTACTTC. It yields the protein CASSLEGGVYEQYF.

The J gene is TRBJ2-7, the V gene TRBV6-5; possible D gene TRBD1, 6 bases. The ends were cut back, 9 bases at V and 3 bases at J, with 15 bases in the middle. This CDR3 is 13 amino acids long. Germline-derived CDR1 and CDR2 are MNHEY and SVGAGI. In nucleotides, the CDR3 is TGTGCCAGTTGCAGAGCAGGGGACTACGAGCAGTACTTC. Its protein product is CASCRAGDYEQYF.

Points on this clone: This sample includes further DNA sequences coding for the same CDR3. CDR3 loop: CASSSGNSYEQYF. CDR3 DNA: TGTGCCAGCAGCTCGGGAAACTCCTACGAGCAGTACTTC. The genes are TRBV6-6 and TRBJ2-7; D is perhaps TRBD2 (5 bases). Trimming left V 6 bases short and J 0 bases short, with 9 bases between. The CDR3 consists of 13 residues. Germline values: CDR1 MNHNY, CDR2 SVGAGI (reference sequence).

V and J are TRBV5-1 and TRBJ1-4; weak D call: TRBD1 (5 bases). The germline V and J ends were trimmed by 4 bases and 4 bases, with 17 bases remaining between them. Germline CDR1 is SGHRS and CDR2 is YFSETQ. The CDR3 has 16 amino acids. The CDR3 spells CASSPSGLEFNEKLFF. For the CDR3, the DNA is TGCGCCAGCAGCCCCTCGGGGCTAGAATTTAATGAAAAACTGTTTTTT.

The rearrangement joins TRBV6-1 to TRBJ1-5; possibly TRBD1 for D (5 bases). This CDR3 contains 15 residues. With 8 bases removed from V and 5 bases from J, the gap between germline ends came to 19 bases. The V gene's germline CDR1 is MNHNS and CDR2 SASEGT. The CDR3 reads CASRTLWGGDQPQHF. The CDR3 nucleotides read TGTGCCAGCCGTACCCTCTGGGGAGGGGATCAGCCCCAGCATTTT.

The rearrangement joins TRBV6-5 to TRBJ2-7, with D perhaps matching TRBD2 (6 bases). The length of the CDR3 is 16 residues. Deletions cut 4 bases from V and 4 bases from J, with 20 bases between. Germline CDR1 MNHEY, CDR2 SVGAGI. CDR3 sequence: CASSSGNSGPFYEQYF. CDR3 bases: TGTGCCAGCAGTTCGGGTAATAGCGGCCCCTTTTACGAGCAGTACTTC.

A note on this clone: This same CDR3 is encoded by further DNA sequences in the sample. The CDR3 region has the DNA TGTGCCAGCAGTTTATCGGGGGATACTGAAGCTTTCTTT. Translation: CASSLSGDTEAFF. The chain combines TRBV27 with TRBJ1-1; TRBD1 is a possible D gene (5 bases). Germline CDR1 and CDR2: MNHEY and SMNVEV (reference sequence). Trimming took 0 bases from V and 5 from J, leaving 7 bases between them. The CDR3 is made up of 13 amino acids.

This sequence joins TRBV5-1 and TRBJ2-7; a possible D gene is TRBD2 (6 bases). With 8 bases removed from V and 1 base from J, the gap between germline ends came to 19 bases. The CDR3 is 15 amino acids. CDR1 is SGHRS and CDR2 is YFSETQ in the germline V gene. The CDR3 loop reads CASISEGTDSYEQYF. The CDR3 nucleotides read TGCGCCAGTATCTCAGAAGGGACTGATTCCTACGAGCAGTACTTC. The full variable domain, completed using reference TRBV5-1 and TRBJ2-7, is KAGVTQTPRYLIKTRGQQVTLSCSPISGHRSVSWYQQTPGQGLQFLFEYFSETQRNKGNFPGRFSGRQFSNSRSEMNVSTLELGDSALYLCASISEGTDSYEQYFGPGTRLTVT.

This sequence joins TRBV11-2 and TRBJ2-1; tentatively, D is TRBD1 or TRBD2 (7 bases each). Per germline, CDR1 SGHAT and CDR2 FQNNGV. CDR3 length equals 13 residues. Written as DNA, the CDR3 is TGTGCGGGAGGGGGCGCCAACTACAATGAGCAGTTCTTC. It yields the protein CAGGGANYNEQFF. Supplemented by reference TRBV11-2 and TRBJ2-1, the full variable domain reads EAGVAQSPRYKIIEKRQSVAFWCNPISGHATLYWYQQILGQGPKLLIQFQNNGVVDDSQLPKDRFSAERLKGVDSTLKIQPAKLEDSAVYLCAGGGANYNEQFFGPGTRLTVL.

The V and J genes are TRBV10-2 and TRBJ1-1; D is ambiguous. Germline CDR1 WSHSY, CDR2 SAAADI. CDR3 size: 19 residues. Trimming pared 0 bases from V and 0 bases from J, leaving 20 bases between. The CDR3 region has the DNA TGCGCCAGCAGTGAGTCCCATTTTCTGCAGGTGGAAATGAACACTGAAGCTTTCTTT. This encodes CASSESHFLQVEMNTEAFF.

The rearrangement joins TRBV30 to TRBJ2-1; no firm D call. Germline-derived CDR1 and CDR2 are GTSNPN and SVGIG (reference sequence). V gave up 4 bases and J gave up 1 base, with 8 bases separating them. The CDR3 consists of 13 residues. In DNA form, the CDR3 reads TGTGCCTGGACAGATACTTCCTACAATGAGCAGTTCTTC. This gives the protein CAWTDTSYNEQFF. Based on the CDR3 plus reference TRBV30 and TRBJ2-1, the full variable domain is SQTIHQWPATLVQPVGSPLSLECTVEGTSNPNLYWYRQAAGRGLQLLFYSVGIGQISSEVPQNLSASRPQDRQFILSSKKLLLSDSGFYLCAWTDTSYNEQFFGPGTRLTVL.

The chain combines TRBV18 with TRBJ1-5; possibly TRBD1 for D (5 bases). CDR1 is KGHSH, CDR2 LQKENI, per germline. V lost 2 bases, J lost 9 bases, and 14 bases lay in between. The CDR3 is made up of 14 amino acids. The CDR3 protein is CASSPIQGVGPQHF. The CDR3 nucleotides are TGTGCCAGCTCACCAATCCAGGGTGTGGGGCCCCAGCATTTT.

This clone showed up just once. V is TRBV9 and J is TRBJ2-2; the match to TRBD1 covers 8 bases. After removal of 0 bases from V and 4 bases from J, the junction contained 5 bases not matched to a gene. This CDR3 has 16 residues. Germline-derived CDR1 and CDR2 are SGDLS and YYNGEE. CDR3 sequence: CASSVGQGATTGELFF. CDR3 DNA: TGTGCCAGCAGCGTAGGGCAGGGGGCGACCACCGGGGAGCTGTTTTTT.